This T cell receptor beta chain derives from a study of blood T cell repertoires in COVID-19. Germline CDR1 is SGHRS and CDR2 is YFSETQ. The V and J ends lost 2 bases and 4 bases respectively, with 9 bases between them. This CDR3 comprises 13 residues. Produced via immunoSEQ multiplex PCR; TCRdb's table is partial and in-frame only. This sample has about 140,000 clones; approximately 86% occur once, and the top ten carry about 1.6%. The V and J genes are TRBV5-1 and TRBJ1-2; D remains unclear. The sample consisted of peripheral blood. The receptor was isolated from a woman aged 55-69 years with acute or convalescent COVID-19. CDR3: CASSLDGVYGYTF. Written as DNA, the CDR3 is TGCGCCAGCAGCTTAGACGGAGTCTATGGCTACACCTTC.